This is a list of T cell receptor beta chains from one sample in a study of blood T cell repertoires in COVID-19. Assay: immunoSEQ multiplex PCR; the TCRdb copy retains only in-frame clones and omits some. Here the sample spans roughly 230,000 clones, roughly four fifths being singletons. The specimen was peripheral blood. The receptors shown here come from a man in his fifties with active or convalescent COVID-19. CDR3s include the opening cysteine and the closing phenylalanine or tryptophan. The order of the fields is J gene, V gene, clone size, D gene, CDR3 DNA, CDR3 protein. D genes are given only for firm matches. Clone size is stated in some rows and not others, as once, few, many or a class when expanded.

j_gene: TRBJ1-1
v_gene: TRBV11-2
abundance: once
d_gene: -
CDR3nt: TGTGCCAGCAGCCGAATACAGGGAAGGAACACTGAAGCTTTCTTT
CDR3aa: CASSRIQGRNTEAFF

j_gene: TRBJ1-2
v_gene: TRBV19
abundance: -
d_gene: -
CDR3nt: TGTGCCAGTAGTCCTCCCATGACAGGAGCTAACTATGGCTACACCTTC
CDR3aa: CASSPPMTGANYGYTF

j_gene: TRBJ2-3
v_gene: TRBV7-6
abundance: once
d_gene: -
CDR3nt: TGTGCCAGCAGCTTAGCTCCCCCGGGGGGCGCAGATACGCAGTATTTT
CDR3aa: CASSLAPPGGADTQYF

j_gene: TRBJ1-4
v_gene: TRBV7-2
abundance: -
d_gene: -
CDR3nt: TGTGCCAGCAGGGGAGGCCCCAATGAAAAACTGTTTTTT
CDR3aa: CASRGGPNEKLFF

j_gene: TRBJ1-2
v_gene: TRBV6-5
abundance: -
d_gene: TRBD1
CDR3nt: TGTGCCAGCAGTTACTCCCCGGGACAGGACTATGGCTACACCTTC
CDR3aa: CASSYSPGQDYGYTF

j_gene: TRBJ1-3
v_gene: TRBV4-1
abundance: few
d_gene: TRBD1
CDR3nt: TGCGCCAGCAGCCAGCGGGACAGAGAGAACACCATATATTTT
CDR3aa: CASSQRDRENTIYF

j_gene: TRBJ1-1
v_gene: TRBV2
abundance: -
d_gene: -
CDR3nt: TGTGCCAGCCCTTCTCGCACAGTGAATGAAGCTTTCTTT
CDR3aa: CASPSRTVNEAFF

j_gene: TRBJ2-2
v_gene: TRBV5-4
abundance: -
d_gene: TRBD2
CDR3nt: TGTGCCAGCAGCTTGCCCGGGGGGGCCGGGGAGCTGTTTTTT
CDR3aa: CASSLPGGAGELFF

j_gene: TRBJ2-3
v_gene: TRBV3-1/TRBV3-2
abundance: -
d_gene: TRBD1
CDR3nt: TGTGCCAGCAGCCAAGTTGGGCTAGGGGGCGCAGATACGCAGTATTTT
CDR3aa: CASSQVGLGGADTQYF

j_gene: TRBJ1-2
v_gene: TRBV5-4
abundance: few
d_gene: -
CDR3nt: TGTGCCAGCAGCACGGGTCTTCGCCCGGGGGGCTACACCTTC
CDR3aa: CASSTGLRPGGYTF

j_gene: TRBJ1-1
v_gene: TRBV27
abundance: -
d_gene: TRBD1
CDR3nt: TGTGCCAGCAGACGGACAGGGGGCCGAGCTTTCTTT
CDR3aa: CASRRTGGRAFF

j_gene: TRBJ1-5
v_gene: TRBV6-2/TRBV6-3
abundance: -
d_gene: TRBD1
CDR3nt: TGTGCCAGCAGTTACGCCGGGACAGGGGCAGATCAGCCCCAGCATTTT
CDR3aa: CASSYAGTGADQPQHF

j_gene: TRBJ2-1
v_gene: TRBV24-1
abundance: -
d_gene: -
CDR3nt: TGTGCCACCAGTGATTCGGGGGGCTTGGGCAATGAGCAGTTCTTC
CDR3aa: CATSDSGGLGNEQFF

j_gene: TRBJ1-3
v_gene: TRBV28
abundance: -
d_gene: -
CDR3nt: TGTGCCAGCAGTCCCCAGCCCAGGGTGGTTGGAAACACCATATATTTT
CDR3aa: CASSPQPRVVGNTIYF

j_gene: TRBJ1-1
v_gene: TRBV7-9
abundance: -
d_gene: -
CDR3nt: TGTGCCAGCAGCCGGATTGAGGAGGAAGCTTTCTTT
CDR3aa: CASSRIEEEAFF

j_gene: TRBJ1-2
v_gene: TRBV28
abundance: once
d_gene: -
CDR3nt: TGTGCCAGCAGTTTTGGGACAAGAAGGGTCGCAAGCTATGGCTACACCTTC
CDR3aa: CASSFGTRRVASYGYTF

j_gene: TRBJ1-2
v_gene: TRBV5-4
abundance: -
d_gene: -
CDR3nt: TGTGCCAGCAGCTTAGGCACAGGGATACAAGGCTACACCTTC
CDR3aa: CASSLGTGIQGYTF

j_gene: TRBJ1-5
v_gene: TRBV6-6
abundance: -
d_gene: -
CDR3nt: TGTGCCAGCAGTTACTCGGCAAGCAATCAGCCCCAGCATTTT
CDR3aa: CASSYSASNQPQHF

j_gene: TRBJ1-6
v_gene: TRBV19
abundance: -
d_gene: TRBD1
CDR3nt: TGTGCCAGTAGTCCCGACAGGGGGTATTCACCCCTCCACTTT
CDR3aa: CASSPDRGYSPLHF

j_gene: TRBJ2-7
v_gene: TRBV2
abundance: -
d_gene: TRBD1
CDR3nt: TGTGCCAGCAGTGAAATGACAGGGGTAACCTACGAGCAGTACTTC
CDR3aa: CASSEMTGVTYEQYF

j_gene: TRBJ1-5
v_gene: TRBV7-8
abundance: -
d_gene: TRBD1
CDR3nt: TGTGCCAGCAGATGGGGACAGGGGCCTGGTTTGAGGCCCCAGCATTTT
CDR3aa: CASRWGQGPGLRPQHF

j_gene: TRBJ2-5
v_gene: TRBV30
abundance: -
d_gene: -
CDR3nt: TGTGCCTGGAGTGTAGGTATCGGCAGGGGGGAAGAGACCCAGTACTTC
CDR3aa: CAWSVGIGRGEETQYF

j_gene: TRBJ2-2
v_gene: TRBV4-2
abundance: -
d_gene: TRBD1
CDR3nt: TGTGCCAGCAGACGGGTGGGGGGACAGGGAGACACCGGGGAGCTGTTTTTT
CDR3aa: CASRRVGGQGDTGELFF

j_gene: TRBJ2-5
v_gene: TRBV28
abundance: -
d_gene: TRBD2
CDR3nt: TGTGCCAGCAGTTTAAGAGCGGGGGGAGTAGAGACCCAGTACTTC
CDR3aa: CASSLRAGGVETQYF

j_gene: TRBJ1-2
v_gene: TRBV30
abundance: -
d_gene: -
CDR3nt: TGTGCCTGGAGTCTAGGGGGTTATGGCTACACCTTC
CDR3aa: CAWSLGGYGYTF

j_gene: TRBJ2-5
v_gene: TRBV12-3/TRBV12-4
abundance: -
d_gene: -
CDR3nt: TGTGCCAGCAGACCCGCGGGGACGACCCAGTACTTC
CDR3aa: CASRPAGTTQYF

j_gene: TRBJ2-3
v_gene: TRBV7-9
abundance: -
d_gene: TRBD2
CDR3nt: TGTGCCAGCAGCCGCTGGCTAGCGGGGGGACTTACAGATACGCAGTATTTT
CDR3aa: CASSRWLAGGLTDTQYF

j_gene: TRBJ2-6
v_gene: TRBV4-3
abundance: -
d_gene: TRBD1
CDR3nt: TGCGCCAGCAGCCACCTGGCGGGGACAGGGGAAGGTGGGGCCAACGTCCTGACTTTC
CDR3aa: CASSHLAGTGEGGANVLTF

j_gene: TRBJ2-3
v_gene: TRBV27
abundance: once
d_gene: -
CDR3nt: TGTGCCAGCAGTTTGCGGACAGAACCGCCGGGGGATACGCAGTATTTT
CDR3aa: CASSLRTEPPGDTQYF

j_gene: TRBJ1-2
v_gene: TRBV28
abundance: -
d_gene: TRBD1
CDR3nt: TGTGCCAGCAGTTTGCATATGACAGGGGCGGCCGGCTACACCTTC
CDR3aa: CASSLHMTGAAGYTF

j_gene: TRBJ2-2
v_gene: TRBV9
abundance: -
d_gene: TRBD1
CDR3nt: TGTGCCAGCAGCGTAGGCGGGACAGGGGTTCCCGGGGAGCTGTTTTTT
CDR3aa: CASSVGGTGVPGELFF

j_gene: TRBJ2-7
v_gene: TRBV7-2
abundance: -
d_gene: -
CDR3nt: TGTGCCAGCAGCTTAGTTACAGGGCGCGAGCAGTACTTC
CDR3aa: CASSLVTGREQYF

j_gene: TRBJ2-3
v_gene: TRBV2
abundance: -
d_gene: -
CDR3nt: TGTGCCAGCGGACAGTTCGAGTCAGATACGCAGTATTTT
CDR3aa: CASGQFESDTQYF

j_gene: TRBJ2-3
v_gene: TRBV9
abundance: -
d_gene: TRBD1
CDR3nt: TGTGCCAGCAGCGTAGGGCGGGGACAGGGGGCCACAGATACGCAGTATTTT
CDR3aa: CASSVGRGQGATDTQYF

j_gene: TRBJ1-1
v_gene: TRBV10-3
abundance: few
d_gene: TRBD1
CDR3nt: TGTGCCATCCTTTCATCCACAGGGGCCGGGGCCACTGAAGCTTTCTTT
CDR3aa: CAILSSTGAGATEAFF

j_gene: TRBJ1-6
v_gene: TRBV30
abundance: -
d_gene: TRBD1
CDR3nt: TGTGCCTTTAACCCGGACAGGGATAATTCACCCCTCCACTTT
CDR3aa: CAFNPDRDNSPLHF

j_gene: TRBJ1-2
v_gene: TRBV30
abundance: many
d_gene: TRBD1
CDR3nt: TGTGCCGCTCGGACAGGGGGCATAAACTATGGCTACACCTTC
CDR3aa: CAARTGGINYGYTF

j_gene: TRBJ1-1
v_gene: TRBV30
abundance: -
d_gene: -
CDR3nt: TGTGCCTGGAGTGTACATCTTCGGGAGGAGGCTTTCTTT
CDR3aa: CAWSVHLREEAFF

j_gene: TRBJ2-7
v_gene: TRBV3-1/TRBV3-2
abundance: -
d_gene: TRBD1
CDR3nt: TGTGCCAGCAGCCGAACCGGGACAGGGGGCGACGAGCAGTACTTC
CDR3aa: CASSRTGTGGDEQYF

j_gene: TRBJ2-1
v_gene: TRBV5-1
abundance: -
d_gene: -
CDR3nt: TGCGCCAGCAGCCACCCCGGGACTCCTATATTTCAGTTCTTC
CDR3aa: CASSHPGTPIFQFF

j_gene: TRBJ2-1
v_gene: TRBV7-2
abundance: -
d_gene: -
CDR3nt: TGTGCCAGCAGCTTGGACAGAATGGCCTACAATGAGCAGTTCTTC
CDR3aa: CASSLDRMAYNEQFF

j_gene: TRBJ2-3
v_gene: TRBV27
abundance: -
d_gene: -
CDR3nt: TGTGCCAGCAGTTTGGCCCCTGAAAGGGGCGGAGATACGCAGTATTTT
CDR3aa: CASSLAPERGGDTQYF

j_gene: TRBJ1-3
v_gene: TRBV5-1
abundance: -
d_gene: -
CDR3nt: TGCGCCAGCAGCTTGTCATCTATTCCTGGAAACACCATATATTTT
CDR3aa: CASSLSSIPGNTIYF

j_gene: TRBJ2-2
v_gene: TRBV19
abundance: -
d_gene: TRBD1
CDR3nt: TGTGCCAGTAGTAGGACAGGCACGAACACCGGGGAGCTGTTTTTT
CDR3aa: CASSRTGTNTGELFF

j_gene: TRBJ1-1
v_gene: TRBV30
abundance: -
d_gene: -
CDR3nt: TGTGCCTGGAGTGTATCAGGGTGGATCACTGAAGCTTTCTTT
CDR3aa: CAWSVSGWITEAFF

j_gene: TRBJ2-3
v_gene: TRBV7-9
abundance: -
d_gene: TRBD2
CDR3nt: TGTGCCAGCAGCCTAGGACTAGCGGACACAGATACGCAGTATTTT
CDR3aa: CASSLGLADTDTQYF

j_gene: TRBJ2-7
v_gene: TRBV29-1
abundance: -
d_gene: TRBD1
CDR3nt: TGCAGCGTTGAAGTAGGGGGCGCTGGGCAGTACTTC
CDR3aa: CSVEVGGAGQYF

j_gene: TRBJ1-1
v_gene: TRBV20-1
abundance: -
d_gene: TRBD1
CDR3nt: TGCAGTGCTGACAGGGTAGAGGAAGCTTTCTTT
CDR3aa: CSADRVEEAFF

j_gene: TRBJ2-3
v_gene: TRBV6-2/TRBV6-3
abundance: -
d_gene: TRBD1
CDR3nt: TGTGCCAGCAGTAGGGGGCAAGACACAGATACGCAGTATTTT
CDR3aa: CASSRGQDTDTQYF

j_gene: TRBJ1-4
v_gene: TRBV5-1
abundance: few
d_gene: TRBD1
CDR3nt: TGCGCCAGCAGCTGGGGACAGGCCCTAAATGAAAAACTGTTTTTT
CDR3aa: CASSWGQALNEKLFF